The entry below describes one TCR beta chain. Its antigen is undetermined. The record originates from a study of cytomegalovirus exposure and HLA in healthy donors. Overall study: The platform used for the roughly 130 validation repertoires matched that of the roughly 670 first-cohort repertoires, a later analysis reported.

Study-level results: Reportedly, cytomegalovirus status was diagnosed with high sensitivity and specificity. Cytomegalovirus association was listed for 164 TCR beta chains. Clusters of TCRs from the first cohort tended to co-occur in the approximately 130 validation repertoires (as a later analysis found).

The V and J ends lost 2 bases and 0 bases respectively, with 3 bases between them. CDR3 length: 12 residues. Germline CDR1 and CDR2: GTSNPN and SVGIG (reference sequence). The assay was immunoSEQ multiplex PCR, and TCRdb's table has in-frame clones only and misses some. The table records 100,000 to 150,000 clones, 75% to 90% of them present only once. Specimen: PBMCs. This TCR was sampled from a woman aged 18-35 years in good health and CMV-seronegative. The chain employs TRBV30 and TRBJ2-3; D ambiguous. CDR3 loop: CAWSSSTDTQYF. Written as DNA, the CDR3 is TGTGCCTGGAGTTCTAGCACAGATACGCAGTATTTT.